The clone carrying this T cell receptor beta chain was seen a single time. The antigen remains undetermined. The whole isolated RNA underwent reverse transcription, so sequencing captured expressed TCRB transcripts. Assay: immunoSEQ multiplex PCR; the TCRdb copy retains only in-frame clones and omits some. The sample gives some 350,000 clones, roughly 12% of which show up once; 0.015% is in the top ten. The data belong to a study of beta chain features in type 1 diabetes. The CDR3 is 13 amino acids. The germline V and J ends were trimmed by 8 bases and 5 bases, with 15 bases remaining between them. Germline V CDR1 and CDR2: MDHEN, SYDVKM. Study conclusions and caveats: Type 1 diabetes patients showed a moderate but significant shortening of TCRB CDR3s in all four CD4+ subsets. Patients showed naive, central memory and Treg TCRB repertoires that appeared more similar than those of healthy donors.

The specimen was naive CD4+ T cells from blood. V gene TRBV28 combines with J gene TRBJ1-2; D is ambiguous. The clonotype comes from a woman aged 18-29 years with type 1 diabetes. CDR3 bases: TGTGCCAGCGGGAGAAGCCAGGATTATGGCTACACCTTC. It codes for CASGRSQDYGYTF.